These 17 T cell receptor beta chains were all obtained from the same sample, sequenced in a study of T cells in Graves' hyperthyroidism and ophthalmopathy. RNA transcripts served as the template for amplifying TCR beta CDR3 regions. The TCR CDR3 was amplified in a first-round RT-PCR using the HTBI primer set. TCRdb passed the multiplex PCR reads through MiXCR, listing each CDR3 protein once. The table includes about 540,000 distinct CDR3 sequences, about 45% detected once. Sequencing input: peripheral blood or thyroid tissue (not recorded which). The receptors come from a woman aged 18-29 years with Graves' hyperthyroidism.

This clonotype has a handful of counts. The chain joins TRBV27 to TRBJ2-7, with 13 bases fitting TRBD2. The length of the CDR3 is 14 residues. V shed 2 bases and J 7 bases; nucleotides not matched to a gene: 2. Germline V CDR1 and CDR2: MNHEY, SMNVEV (reference sequence). The DNA for the CDR3 is TGTGCCAGCAGTTTAGGGACTAGCGGGACAGAGCAGTACTTC. It is translated as CASSLGTSGTEQYF.

This clonotype showed up just a few times. V and J are TRBV6-1 and TRBJ2-7; D unresolved. Trimming pared 0 bases from V and 1 base from J, leaving 10 bases between. Per the germline V gene, CDR1 is MNHNS and CDR2 is SASEGT. The CDR3 totals 15 residues. In DNA, the CDR3 is TGTGCCAGCAGTGAAGCTGACGGCACGTCCTACGAGCAGTACTTC. It specifies CASSEADGTSYEQYF.

In this sample, this clonotype turned up many times. V is TRBV19 and J is TRBJ1-3; 9 bases fit TRBD1. The CDR3 loop spans 16 amino acids. Germline trimming cut 5 bases from V and 4 bases from J; bases unmatched to any gene: 9. Germline lookup yields CDR1 LNHDA and CDR2 SQIVND (reference sequence). As DNA, the CDR3 is TGTGCCAGTAGTCTCATCAGGACAGGGGCAGGAAACACCATATATTTT. Amino acids: CASSLIRTGAGNTIYF.

The chain couples TRBV24-1 to TRBJ2-7; perhaps TRBD1 as D (5 bases). Looked up from germline, CDR1 is KGHDR and CDR2 is SFDVKD. The germline V and J ends were trimmed by 3 bases and 3 bases, with 23 bases remaining between them. The CDR3 extends over 18 amino acids. The CDR3 DNA sequence: TGTGCCACCAGTGATCCAACGGTTGTGGGGCGCCTCCTCTACGAGCAGTACTTC. Amino acids: CATSDPTVVGRLLYEQYF.

This clonotype was seen a handful of times. The V call is TRBV7-8, the J call TRBJ2-1; possibly TRBD2 for D (5 bases). The CDR3 is 14 amino acids. Trimming removed 4 bases from V and 4 bases from J, with 11 bases in between. Germline CDR1 is SGHVS and CDR2 is FQNEAQ. In nucleotides, the CDR3 is TGTGCCAGCAGCTCCAACGGACTGTACAATGAGCAGTTCTTC. Its translation is CASSSNGLYNEQFF.

Regarding this clonotype: Since the CDR3 does not end with the conserved phenylalanine or tryptophan, this likely comes from a read error. The DNA is omitted, as the CDR3 cannot be located on it reliably, and the CDR3 follows TCRdb's listing. The chain recombines TRBV29-1 with TRBJ2-7; the table's D call of TRBD2 was not tested on the DNA. The germline V gene has CDR1 SQVTM and CDR2 ANQGSEA. The CDR3 has 12 residues if both end residues are counted. CDR3 in amino acids: CSASGSGHDANT.

This clonotype was seen ten or more times. V is TRBV5-6 and J is TRBJ1-1, with D maybe TRBD1 (5 bases). Trimming pared 3 bases from V and 3 bases from J, leaving 18 bases between. Germline CDR1 SGHDT, CDR2 YYEEEE. The CDR3 has 16 amino acids. The CDR3 DNA reads as TGTGCCAGCAGCTGGGGACCCCCTGGGGCCGACACTGAAGCTTTCTTT. Translating gives CASSWGPPGADTEAFF.

The CDR3 DNA sequence: TGTGCCAGCAGCTCGCAGGGGACGGCTGGCTATGGCTACACCTTC. Encoded protein: CASSSQGTAGYGYTF. V is TRBV7-9 and J is TRBJ1-2; D perhaps matches TRBD1 (6 bases). Germline CDR1 is SEHNR and CDR2 is FQNEAQ (reference sequence). Trimming took off 4 bases at V and 4 bases at J, with 16 bases between the two ends. The CDR3 runs 15 residues.

This chain joins TRBV2 and TRBJ2-7; D gene unclear. The length of the CDR3 is 11 residues. Germline CDR1 SNHLY, CDR2 FYNNEI. V was clipped by 11 bases and J by 2 bases, with 10 bases between them. The CDR3 reads CAHKLTYEQYF. In DNA, the CDR3 is TGTGCCCACAAACTCACCTACGAGCAGTACTTC.

The V and J genes are TRBV27 and TRBJ2-7; 7 bases fit TRBD1. After removal of 10 bases from V and 3 bases from J, the junction contained 15 bases not matched to a gene. Germline V gene sequence: CDR1 MNHEY, CDR2 SMNVEV (reference sequence). This CDR3 has 15 residues. In DNA form, the CDR3 reads TGTGCCACCAAGAGAGGGGGCTCTGGGCTCTACGAGCAGTACTTC. Amino acids: CATKRGGSGLYEQYF.

The gene calls are TRBV20-1 and TRBJ2-2; a weak D match, TRBD2 (6 bases). V was clipped by 6 bases and J by 1 base, with 15 bases between them. The CDR3 spans 15 residues. Germline V gene lookup returns CDR1 DFQATT and CDR2 SNEGSKA (reference sequence). As DNA, the CDR3 is TGCAGTGCCGGTGGGCGGGACCTGAACACCGGGGAGCTGTTTTTT. As protein: CSAGGRDLNTGELFF.

This clonotype was seen only a few times. The gene calls are TRBV24-1 and TRBJ2-3, with 9 positions matching TRBD1. Per germline, CDR1 KGHDR and CDR2 SFDVKD. CDR3 length: 15 amino acids. V lost 4 bases and J lost 1; bases outside the gene matches: 2. For the CDR3, the DNA is TGTGCCACCAGTGAGTGGACAGGGGGCACAGATACGCAGTATTTT. Protein sequence: CATSEWTGGTDTQYF.

This clonotype was picked up many times. The chain combines TRBV10-3 with TRBJ2-1, with TRBD2 matching over 7 bases. With V trimmed by 4 bases and J by 8 bases, 11 bases remained unmatched. The CDR3 totals 15 residues. The germline V gene encodes CDR1 ENHRY and CDR2 SYGVKD. The CDR3 reads CAISVEWEGRDEQFF. The CDR3 DNA sequence: TGTGCCATCAGTGTTGAGTGGGAGGGCAGAGATGAGCAGTTCTTC.

The rearrangement uses TRBV20-1 and TRBJ1-2; no firm D call. The CDR3 runs 13 residues. Germline CDR1 DFQATT, CDR2 SNEGSKA (reference sequence). Between the trimmed V and J ends, which lost 8 bases and 1 base, there was a span of 14 bases. CDR3 bases: TGCAGTCCAGGACGGGCAAATAACTATGGCTACACCTTC. It codes for CSPGRANNYGYTF.

About this clonotype: Without the conserved terminal phenylalanine or tryptophan, this CDR3 likely stems from a read error. The chain combines TRBV7-2 with TRBJ2-1, with no clear D. V dropped 4 bases and J dropped 0 bases, with 13 bases sitting between them. Germline CDR1 is SGHTA and CDR2 is FQGNSA. The CDR3 consists of 16 residues. CDR3 amino acids: CASSWRRVTSYNEQFL. The DNA of the CDR3 is TGTGCCAGCAGCTGGCGGAGAGTTACCTCCTACAATGAGCAGTTCCTC.

The rearrangement uses TRBV7-3 and TRBJ1-4; D gene unclear. Between the trimmed V and J ends, which lost 6 bases and 4 bases, there was a span of 18 bases. CDR1 is SGHTA and CDR2 is FQGTGA in the germline V gene. The CDR3 has 16 amino acids. CDR3 coding DNA: TGTGCCAGCAGTCCTGGACTAGCGGGAGGTAATGAAAAACTGTTTTTT. Translating gives CASSPGLAGGNEKLFF. The full variable domain, in which reference TRBV7-3 and TRBJ1-4 provide the parts outside the CDR3, is GAGVSQTPSNKVTEKGKYVELRCDPISGHTALYWYRQSLGQGPEFLIYFQGTGAADDSGLPNDRFFAVRPEGSVSTLKIQRTERGDSAVYLCASSPGLAGGNEKLFFGSGTQLSVL.

This clonotype occurred many times. V and J are TRBV5-4 and TRBJ1-2; no definite D call. Trimming removed 1 base at V and 0 bases at J, with 7 bases between. The CDR3 length is 14 residues. CDR1 SGHNT and CDR2 YYREEE come from the germline V gene (reference sequence). The CDR3 is CASSLQTPNYGYTF. The CDR3 nucleotides are TGTGCCAGCAGCTTGCAGACTCCTAACTATGGCTACACCTTC.